This T cell receptor (beta chain) was retrieved from a study of shared clonotypes between healthy human individuals. A remark on this clone: Other DNA sequences from this sample encode an identical CDR3 as well.

Germline values: CDR1 MNHEY, CDR2 SVGAGI. CDR3 length equals 13 residues. Trimming removed 2 bases at V and 1 base at J, with 6 bases between. The test was conducted at deep level. Method: immunoSEQ multiplex PCR; TCRdb's copy keeps in-frame clones and lacks some. The repertoire has about 2 million clones, 90% to 95% of them found once; the top ten carry approximately 0.13%. This TCR derives from a man aged 18 to 35 in good health. The gene calls are TRBV6-5 and TRBJ2-7; D unclear. Sequenced material: naive CD4+ T cells sorted from blood. Sample subset: CD45RA+ positively selected. The CDR3 bases are TGTGCCAGCAGTTACGGTGGGTCCTACGAGCAGTACTTC. It codes for CASSYGGSYEQYF.